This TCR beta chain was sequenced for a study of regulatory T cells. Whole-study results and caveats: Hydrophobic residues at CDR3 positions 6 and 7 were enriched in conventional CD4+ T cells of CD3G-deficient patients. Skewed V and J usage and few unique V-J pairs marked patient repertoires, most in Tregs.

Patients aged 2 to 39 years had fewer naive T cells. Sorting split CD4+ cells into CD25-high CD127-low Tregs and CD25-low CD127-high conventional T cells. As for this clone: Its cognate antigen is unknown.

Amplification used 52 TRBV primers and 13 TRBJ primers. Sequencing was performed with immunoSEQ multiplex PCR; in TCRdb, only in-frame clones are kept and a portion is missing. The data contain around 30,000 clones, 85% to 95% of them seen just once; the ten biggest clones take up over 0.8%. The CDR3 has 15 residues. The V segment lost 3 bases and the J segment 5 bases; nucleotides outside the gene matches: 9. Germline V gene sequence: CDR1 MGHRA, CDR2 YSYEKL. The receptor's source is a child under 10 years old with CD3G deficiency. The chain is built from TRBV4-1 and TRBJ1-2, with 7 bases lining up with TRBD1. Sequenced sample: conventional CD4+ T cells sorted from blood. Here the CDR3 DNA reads TGCGCCAGCAGCCACCCGGGACAGAAGATTTATGGCTACACCTTC. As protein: CASSHPGQKIYGYTF.